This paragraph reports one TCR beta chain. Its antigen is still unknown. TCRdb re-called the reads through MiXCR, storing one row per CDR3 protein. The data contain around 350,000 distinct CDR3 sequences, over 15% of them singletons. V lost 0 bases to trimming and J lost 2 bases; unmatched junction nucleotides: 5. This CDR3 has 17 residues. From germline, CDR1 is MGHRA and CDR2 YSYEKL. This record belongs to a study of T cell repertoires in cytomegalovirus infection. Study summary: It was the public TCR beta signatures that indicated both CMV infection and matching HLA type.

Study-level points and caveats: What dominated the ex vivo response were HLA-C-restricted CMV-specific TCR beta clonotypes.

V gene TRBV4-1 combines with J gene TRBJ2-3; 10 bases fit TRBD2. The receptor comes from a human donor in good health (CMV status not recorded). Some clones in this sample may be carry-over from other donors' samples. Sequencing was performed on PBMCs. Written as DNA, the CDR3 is TGCGCCAGCAGCCAAGAGGCTAGCGGGAGTTTCACAGATACGCAGTATTTT. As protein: CASSQEASGSFTDTQYF.